These 31 T cell receptor beta chains were sequenced from one sample in a study of T cell repertoires in ileal Crohn's disease. Using immunoSEQ multiplex PCR, the repertoire was profiled, and TCRdb retains in-frame clones only, with some absent. This table holds some 4,000 clones, about 80% found once. Sequencing used ileal tissue. These TCRs come from an adult with Crohn's disease.

The chain carries TRBV27 and TRBJ1-2; 11 positions agree with TRBD1. V was clipped by 5 bases and J by 5 bases; unmatched bases: 4. CDR1 and CDR2 from the germline V gene are MNHEY and SMNVEV (reference sequence). The CDR3 contains 14 residues. This CDR3 reads CASSRTGGTYGYTF. The CDR3 nucleotides are TGTGCCAGCAGTCGGACAGGGGGCACTTATGGCTACACCTTC.

V and J are TRBV7-6 and TRBJ1-4; D unclear. Germline loops: CDR1 SGHVS, CDR2 FNYEAQ. The CDR3 is made up of 15 amino acids. V was cut by 3 bases and J by 7 bases, with 15 bases left in between. CDR3 residues: CASSLEAGSFEKLFF. The CDR3 region has the DNA TGTGCCAGCAGCTTGGAAGCGGGGTCTTTTGAAAAACTGTTTTTT.

The chain joins TRBV18 to TRBJ2-6; D remains ambiguous. Germline values: CDR1 KGHSH, CDR2 LQKENI. Deletions cut 1 base from V and 0 bases from J, with 22 bases between. The CDR3 is 21 amino acids. CDR3 in DNA: TGTGCCAGCTCACCACAGAAAGTGAGTTCCACCTCGAGCTCTGGGGCCAACGTCCTGACTTTC. Protein sequence: CASSPQKVSSTSSSGANVLTF. Together with reference TRBV18 and TRBJ2-6, the CDR3 gives the full variable domain: NAGVMQNPRHLVRRRGQEARLRCSPMKGHSHVYWYRQLPEEGLKFMVYLQKENIIDESGMPKERFSAEFPKEGPSILRIQQVVRGDSAAYFCASSPQKVSSTSSSGANVLTFGAGSRLTVL.

The rearrangement joins TRBV19 to TRBJ1-5, with D maybe TRBD1 (5 bases). Germline CDR1 is LNHDA and CDR2 is SQIVND (reference sequence). The CDR3 has 17 residues. V dropped 3 bases and J dropped 7 bases, with 22 bases sitting between them. CDR3 nucleotides: TGTGCCAGTAGTATGGACTACCCCCGGACGTGGGGCCAGCCCCAGCATTTT. Its protein product is CASSMDYPRTWGQPQHF.

The chain combines TRBV5-1 with TRBJ1-2; 8 nucleotides line up with TRBD1. The length of the CDR3 is 14 residues. The V gene end was trimmed by 4 bases and the J gene end by 8 bases; junction bases not matched to a gene: 10. Germline loops: CDR1 SGHRS, CDR2 YFSETQ. The CDR3 is CASSPEGTGYGYTF. Here the CDR3 DNA reads TGCGCCAGCAGCCCCGAGGGGACAGGATACGGCTACACCTTC.

This clone was seen a handful of times. The chain has TRBV7-9 and TRBJ2-3; 8 bases fit TRBD2. Per the germline V gene, CDR1 is SEHNR and CDR2 is FQNEAQ (reference sequence). The length of the CDR3 is 15 residues. The junction had 3 bases not matched to a gene; V was cut back by 1 base and J by 3 bases. For the CDR3, the DNA is TGTGCCAGCAGCTTAGTGGCGGGGGGAACAGATACGCAGTATTTT. This translates into CASSLVAGGTDTQYF.

This clone was detected only once. The rearrangement links TRBV5-6 to TRBJ2-7, with D perhaps TRBD1 (5 bases). CDR1 is SGHDT, CDR2 YYEEEE, per germline. This CDR3 comprises 12 residues. Trimming pared 4 bases from V and 4 bases from J, leaving 9 bases between. DNA for the CDR3: TGTGCCAGCAGCCGTCAGGGATACGAGCAGTACTTC. The encoded protein is CASSRQGYEQYF.

J is TRBJ2-6 and V is TRBV27; a possible D gene is TRBD2 (6 bases). Germline V gene data show CDR1 as MNHEY and CDR2 as SMNVEV (reference sequence). The CDR3 is made up of 17 amino acids. Trimming shortened V by 8 bases and J by 0 bases, and 17 bases separated the two germline ends. For the CDR3, the DNA is TGTGCCAGCGGCTCCATCGGGGGATTCTCTGGGGCCAACGTCCTGACTTTC. Protein: CASGSIGGFSGANVLTF.

The chain couples TRBV5-4 to TRBJ2-7; the D gene is possibly TRBD1 (6 bases). Germline CDR1 reads SGHNT; CDR2 reads YYREEE (reference sequence). The CDR3 extends over 12 amino acids. Trimming cost V 2 bases and J 4 bases, with 7 bases left between them. The CDR3, as DNA: TGTGCCAGCAGCTTAGGGGGTTACGAGCAGTACTTC. It codes for CASSLGGYEQYF.

The chain employs TRBV27 and TRBJ1-1; perhaps TRBD1 as D (6 bases). From germline, CDR1 is MNHEY and CDR2 SMNVEV (reference sequence). This CDR3 comprises 15 residues. Trimming shortened V by 3 bases and J by 3 bases, and 14 bases separated the two germline ends. The CDR3 nucleotides are TGTGCCAGCAGTTTCGGGAGGAAGGGGGACACTGAAGCTTTCTTT. It codes for CASSFGRKGDTEAFF.

This clone appeared once. The chain employs TRBV13 and TRBJ2-3; 11 nucleotides line up with TRBD1. Germline assignment: CDR1 PRHDT and CDR2 FYEKMQ (reference sequence). Trimming cost V 5 bases and J 1 base; bases outside gene matches: 5. CDR3 length: 16 residues. CDR3 nucleotides: TGTGCCAGCAGCGAGGGACAGGGGGTGGGCACAGATACGCAGTATTTT. Protein: CASSEGQGVGTDTQYF.

The V gene is TRBV4-1, the J gene TRBJ2-5; D is perhaps TRBD2 (6 bases). Germline CDR1 and CDR2: MGHRA and YSYEKL. There are 15 residues in the CDR3. V lost 4 bases, J lost 5 bases, and 17 bases lay in between. The CDR3: CASSPGTLGRETQYF. The CDR3 region has the DNA TGCGCCAGCAGCCCGGGTACCCTGGGGAGGGAGACCCAGTACTTC.

This clone appeared a single time. At one end, the junction sequence differs from germline, possibly due to a read error. The same CDR3 also results from other DNA sequences found in this sample. J is TRBJ1-1 and V is TRBV29-1; D may be TRBD1 (5 bases). This CDR3 comprises 13 residues. In germline, CDR1 is SQVTM, CDR2 ANQGSEA. CDR3 amino acids: CSVVRTKNTEAFF. CDR3 bases: TGCAGCGTCGTGCGGACAAAGAACACTGAAGCCTTCTTT.

V and J are TRBV4-2 and TRBJ1-1; tentatively, D is TRBD1 (6 bases). Germline V gene lookup returns CDR1 LGHNA and CDR2 YNFKEQ. The V gene lost 2 bases and the J gene lost 3 bases, with 10 bases spanning the gap. This CDR3 contains 14 residues. Here the CDR3 reads CASSQNKGDTEAFF. As DNA, the CDR3 is TGTGCCAGCAGCCAAAATAAGGGGGACACTGAAGCTTTCTTT.

The genes are TRBV29-1 and TRBJ2-1; D is unresolved. Germline CDR1 is SQVTM and CDR2 is ANQGSEA. Trimming left V 0 bases short and J 6 bases short, with 12 bases between. This CDR3 has 14 residues. The chain's CDR3 is CSVEDVVQVNEQFF. The CDR3 bases are TGCAGCGTTGAAGATGTAGTGCAGGTCAATGAGCAGTTCTTC.

The V and J genes are TRBV7-2 and TRBJ2-2; 9 bases are shared with TRBD2. V lost 4 bases to trimming and J lost 5 bases; unmatched junction nucleotides: 2. From germline, CDR1 is SGHTA and CDR2 FQGNSA. The CDR3 is 14 residues long. CDR3 sequence: CASSSRGGTGELFF. The CDR3 DNA reads TGTGCCAGCAGCTCGCGGGGGGGGACCGGGGAGCTGTTTTTT.

This chain joins TRBV29-1 and TRBJ1-1; D ambiguous. The CDR3 runs to 10 residues. Trimming shortened V by 6 bases and J by 7 bases, and 9 bases separated the two germline ends. Germline V gene lookup returns CDR1 SQVTM and CDR2 ANQGSEA. The CDR3: CSVQDFEAFF. CDR3 bases: TGCAGCGTCCAGGACTTTGAAGCTTTCTTT.

In this sample, this clone turned up a few times. V gene TRBV19 combines with J gene TRBJ1-2; TRBD1 is a possible D gene (6 bases). With 10 bases removed from V and 2 bases from J, the gap between germline ends came to 20 bases. In germline, CDR1 is LNHDA, CDR2 SQIVND (reference sequence). This CDR3 region has 15 residues. The CDR3 DNA is TGTGCCACACAACAGGGTTCGGCAACAAACTATGGCTACACCTTC. Its protein product is CATQQGSATNYGYTF.

In regard to this clone: Germline is not matched at one junction end, which may reflect a read error. The V call is TRBV6-4, the J call TRBJ1-3; possibly TRBD1 for D (5 bases). The CDR3 runs to 10 residues. The germline gives CDR1 MRHNA, CDR2 SNTAGT. CDR3 coding DNA: TGTGCCAGCAGTAAAACAGGCCACAATTTT. It yields the protein CASSKTGHNF.

This clone occurred once. The rearrangement joins TRBV5-1 to TRBJ2-2; 9 nucleotides match TRBD1. CDR3 length equals 15 residues. The V and J ends lost 4 bases and 6 bases, in that order; junction bases with no gene match: 7. Germline-derived CDR1 and CDR2 are SGHRS and YFSETQ. The CDR3 loop reads CASSPGTGSSGELFF. The CDR3 nucleotides read TGCGCCAGCAGCCCCGGGACAGGGAGTTCCGGGGAGCTGTTTTTT.

The J gene is TRBJ2-3, the V gene TRBV10-3; TRBD2 matches 7 bases. V lost 10 bases, J lost 2 bases, and 15 bases stayed unmatched. The V gene's germline CDR1 is ENHRY and CDR2 SYGVKD. There are 16 residues in the CDR3. As DNA, the CDR3 is TGTGCCACCGCAACGGCGGGTAGCGGGCCCACAGATACGCAGTATTTT. Its translation is CATATAGSGPTDTQYF.

The chain joins TRBV11-2 to TRBJ1-1; 9 bases align to TRBD1. The CDR3 runs 14 residues. CDR1 and CDR2 (germline): SGHAT, FQNNGV. The J segment lost 7 bases and the V segment lost 5 bases, leaving 8 bases of the junction unmatched. The CDR3 DNA follows: TGTGCCAGCAGCCCTAGACAGGGGGGAGGTGAAGCTTTCTTT. Its translation: CASSPRQGGGEAFF.

V is TRBV6-5 and J is TRBJ1-2; D is unresolved. V lost 0 bases and J 4 bases, leaving 12 bases between the germline ends. In germline, CDR1 is MNHEY, CDR2 SVGAGI. The CDR3 is made up of 15 amino acids. The CDR3 loop is CASSYSTGELYGYTF. The CDR3 region has the DNA TGTGCCAGCAGTTACTCGACGGGTGAACTCTATGGCTACACCTTC.

The chain recombines TRBV2 with TRBJ2-7; 8 positions match TRBD1. Trimming removed 3 bases from V and 6 bases from J; junction bases left unmatched: 4. Germline lookup yields CDR1 SNHLY and CDR2 FYNNEI. CDR3 length: 13 residues. The CDR3, as DNA: TGTGCCAGCAGTGAGACAGGGGCTGGCGAGCAGTACTTC. It codes for CASSETGAGEQYF.

The chain couples TRBV27 to TRBJ2-7, with 9 positions matching TRBD2. The CDR3 extends over 14 amino acids. Germline-derived CDR1 and CDR2 are MNHEY and SMNVEV (reference sequence). V trimming: 10 bases; J trimming: 2 bases; junction bases outside the gene matches: 9. The CDR3 loop reads CATRRTSETYEQYF. The CDR3 DNA is TGTGCCACACGGAGGACTAGCGAAACCTACGAGCAGTACTTC.

The V call is TRBV5-5, the J call TRBJ1-6, with a weak D call TRBD1 (5 bases). The V end was cut by 5 bases, the J end by 8 bases, with 14 bases between. The CDR3 is made up of 14 amino acids. Germline CDR1 is SGHKS and CDR2 is YYEKEE (reference sequence). Written as DNA, the CDR3 is TGTGCCAGCAGTGCGGGGGAAGCGCATTCACCCCTCCACTTT. Translated: CASSAGEAHSPLHF. Full variable domain (outside the CDR3, taken from reference TRBV5-5 and TRBJ1-6): DAGVTQSPTHLIKTRGQQVTLRCSPISGHKSVSWYQQVLGQGPQFIFQYYEKEERGRGNFPDRFSARQFPNYSSELNVNALLLGDSALYLCASSAGEAHSPLHFGNGTRLTVT.

The chain has TRBV19 and TRBJ2-2; 9 nucleotides line up with TRBD1. This CDR3 is 16 amino acids long. Germline values: CDR1 LNHDA, CDR2 SQIVND (reference sequence). Trimming at V came to 7 bases and at J to 0 bases, leaving 6 bases not matched to a gene. CDR3 region: CASMVRDRANTGELFF. The CDR3 region has the DNA TGTGCCAGTATGGTCCGGGACAGGGCGAACACCGGGGAGCTGTTTTTT.

This clone was recorded only once. The chain recombines TRBV30 with TRBJ2-7; weak D call: TRBD1 (6 bases). CDR1 is GTSNPN and CDR2 is SVGIG in the germline V gene (reference sequence). This CDR3 is 13 amino acids long. The V end was cut by 1 base, the J end by 0 bases, with 7 bases between. The CDR3 DNA is TGTGCCTGGAGTGGGACAGACTCCTACGAGCAGTACTTC. This encodes CAWSGTDSYEQYF. Complete variable domain (other parts from reference TRBV30 and TRBJ2-7): SQTIHQWPATLVQPVGSPLSLECTVEGTSNPNLYWYRQAAGRGLQLLFYSVGIGQISSEVPQNLSASRPQDRQFILSSKKLLLSDSGFYLCAWSGTDSYEQYFGPGTRLTVT.

The chain has TRBV25-1 and TRBJ2-7; 9 nucleotides agree with TRBD1. The CDR3 is 15 residues long. Germline trimming cut 4 bases from V and 6 bases from J; bases unmatched to any gene: 10. Per the germline V gene, CDR1 is MGHDK and CDR2 is SYGVNS. The DNA of the CDR3 is TGTGCCAGCAGTGGAAGAGGGACAGGGTTGTCCGAGCAGTACTTC. This translates into CASSGRGTGLSEQYF.

The chain joins TRBV2 to TRBJ2-1; no clear D gene. This CDR3 is built from 15 residues. The V gene lost 4 bases and the J gene lost 0 bases, with 10 bases spanning the gap. Per germline, CDR1 SNHLY and CDR2 FYNNEI. CDR3 sequence (DNA): TGTGCCAGCAGTGGACTCCTGAGCTCCTACAATGAGCAGTTCTTC. Residues: CASSGLLSSYNEQFF.

The DNA of the CDR3 is TGTGCCGGGACGTCAGGGGGTGGTCAGCCCCAGCATTTT. Its protein is CAGTSGGGQPQHF. This chain joins TRBV6-1 and TRBJ1-5; 7 nucleotides align to TRBD1. Losses at the gene ends were 11 bases for V and 6 bases for J; bases not matched to a gene: 10. The CDR3 is made up of 13 amino acids. The germline CDR1 and CDR2 sequences are MNHNS and SASEGT.